A selection of T cell receptor beta chains follows, all from one sample in a study of blood T cells in healthy people across ages. MiXCR was run by TCRdb on the 5' RACE reads, yielding one entry per CDR3 protein. This table has over 600,000 distinct CDR3 sequences, 40% to 45% appearing once. The source material was blood. Source of these receptors: a man older than 75 in good health. CDR3s include the opening cysteine and the closing phenylalanine or tryptophan. Fields, in order: J gene, D gene, V gene, CDR3 length, clone size, CDR3 protein, CDR3 DNA. D genes are given only for firm matches. Not all rows give a size; the values are once, few, many and, for expanded clones, a class.

>TRBJ2-7|.|TRBV28|12|.
CASRQQSYEQYF
TGTGCCAGCAGGCAGCAGTCCTACGAGCAGTACTTC
>TRBJ1-4|.|TRBV30|14|few
CAWSTGATNEKLFF
TGTGCCTGGAGTACGGGTGCAACTAATGAAAAACTGTTTTTT
>TRBJ2-1|.|TRBV6-2/TRBV6-3|12|few
CASSPTSYEQFF
TGTGCCAGCAGTCCTACTAGCTATGAGCAGTTCTTC
>TRBJ1-2|.|TRBV29-1|14|.
CSVEPPVGFDGHTF
TGCAGCGTTGAACCTCCCGTAGGGTTTGATGGCCACACCTTC
>TRBJ2-5|TRBD2|TRBV4-3|17|.
CASSQDLRAGGGETQYF
TGCGCCAGCAGCCAAGATTTGAGGGCGGGGGGAGGAGAGACCCAGTACTTC
>TRBJ2-7|TRBD2|TRBV4-3|15|.
CASSQDLAGGVEQYF
TGCGCCAGCAGCCAAGATCTAGCGGGGGGAGTCGAGCAGTACTTC
>TRBJ2-7|TRBD2|TRBV12-3/TRBV12-4|14|few
CASSWRGSSYEQYF
TGTGCCAGCAGCTGGCGGGGGAGCTCCTACGAGCAGTACTTC
>TRBJ2-5|.|TRBV11-3|15|.
CASSETRLGGETQYF
TGTGCCAGCAGCGAGACGCGGCTCGGGGGAGAGACCCAGTACTTC
>TRBJ2-7|TRBD1|TRBV28|15|few
CASSLSRTGVGEQYF
TGTGCCAGCAGTTTATCCCGGACAGGGGTGGGCGAGCAGTACTTC
>TRBJ2-7|TRBD2|TRBV4-3|18|many
CASSQALGTSGSHYEQYF
TGCGCCAGCAGCCAGGCACTAGGGACTAGCGGGAGCCATTACGAGCAGTACTTC
>TRBJ2-5|.|TRBV5-6|14|many
CASSFMDAYERQYF
TGTGCCAGCAGCTTTATGGACGCCTACGAGCGGCAGTACTTC
>TRBJ1-1|.|TRBV7-2|13|.
CASRCQGITEAFF
TGTGCCAGCAGGTGCCAGGGGATCACTGAAGCTTTCTTT
>TRBJ2-7|.|TRBV29-1|11|many
CSAHWGGEQYF
TGCAGCGCTCATTGGGGTGGGGAGCAGTACTTC
>TRBJ2-2|.|TRBV7-2|15|few
CASSLRDIDTGELFF
TGTGCCAGCAGCCTCCGGGACATTGACACCGGGGAGCTGTTTTTT
>TRBJ2-3|TRBD2|TRBV9|17|once
CASSAPTFTSEGDTQYF
TGTGCCAGCAGCGCACCGACTTTTACTAGCGAGGGGGATACGCAGTATTTT
>TRBJ2-4|.|TRBV20-1|12|.
CSARELGWIQYF
TGCAGTGCTAGAGAATTGGGCTGGATTCAGTACTTC
>TRBJ2-5|TRBD2|TRBV7-9|18|.
CASSPGSLAGVHQETQYF
TGTGCCAGCAGCCCGGGATCACTAGCGGGGGTGCACCAAGAGACCCAGTACTTC
>TRBJ2-1|.|TRBV20-1|14|few
CSASLGRGNNEQFF
TGCAGTGCTAGCTTGGGACGGGGGAACAATGAGCAGTTCTTC
>TRBJ2-7|TRBD1|TRBV29-1|13|few
CSVVRQGAGEQYF
TGCAGCGTTGTCCGGCAGGGGGCGGGGGAGCAGTACTTC
>TRBJ2-1|.|TRBV6-2/TRBV6-3|16|.
CASSYSIRNSGDEQFF
TGTGCCAGCAGTTACTCGATACGGAACAGTGGAGATGAGCAGTTCTTC
>TRBJ2-4|TRBD2|TRBV18|19|.
CASSPETSGGALAKNIQYF
TGTGCCAGCTCCCCAGAAACTAGCGGGGGAGCTCTAGCCAAAAACATTCAGTACTTC
>TRBJ2-7|.|TRBV7-6|14|.
CASSSLTGSYEQYF
TGTGCCAGCAGCTCCTTAACAGGGTCCTACGAGCAGTACTTC
>TRBJ2-5|.|TRBV29-1|11|many
CSVVREETQYF
TGCAGCGTTGTCCGGGAGGAGACCCAGTACTTC
>TRBJ1-2|TRBD1|TRBV2|14|.
CASSQGQGGYGYTF
TGTGCCAGCAGCCAAGGACAGGGCGGCTATGGCTACACCTTC
>TRBJ2-6|TRBD1|TRBV19|15|few
CASRQGGSGANVLTF
TGTGCCAGTAGACAGGGGGGCTCTGGGGCCAACGTCCTGACTTTC
>TRBJ2-5|TRBD1|TRBV27|15|.
CASSPTRDRQETQYF
TGTGCCAGCAGTCCAACCCGGGACAGGCAAGAGACCCAGTACTTC
>TRBJ2-7|TRBD1|TRBV6-2/TRBV6-3|13|many
CASSTNRGYEQYF
TGTGCCAGCAGTACCAACAGGGGCTACGAGCAGTACTTC
>TRBJ1-5|.|TRBV6-2/TRBV6-3|17|few
CASSWGPLDSINQPQHF
TGTGCCAGCAGTTGGGGGCCTCTTGACAGTATCAATCAGCCCCAGCATTTT
>TRBJ2-3|TRBD2|TRBV7-2|14|few
CASSSTSATDTQYF
TGTGCCAGCAGCTCCACTAGCGCCACAGATACGCAGTATTTT
>TRBJ2-7|TRBD2|TRBV10-3|12|many
CATGERDYEQYF
TGTGCCACCGGAGAGCGGGACTACGAGCAGTACTTC
>TRBJ2-3|TRBD2|TRBV7-2|15|few
CASSFKAGYTDTQYF
TGTGCCAGCAGCTTCAAAGCGGGGTACACAGATACGCAGTATTTT
>TRBJ2-3|.|TRBV6-2/TRBV6-3|12|.
CASSSIPMGQYF
TGTGCCAGCAGTTCGATCCCTATGGGGCAGTATTTT
>TRBJ2-3|TRBD2|TRBV20-1|14|.
CSARDPLAGVSQYF
TGCAGTGCTAGAGATCCACTAGCGGGAGTGTCGCAGTATTTT
>TRBJ1-1|.|TRBV5-8|15|.
CASSLLGEGDTEAFF
TGTGCCAGCAGCTTGCTGGGGGAGGGGGACACTGAAGCTTTCTTT
>TRBJ2-7|TRBD2|TRBV9|14|few
CASSPRSGNAEQYF
TGTGCCAGCAGCCCCCGAAGCGGGAACGCCGAGCAGTACTTC
>TRBJ2-1|.|TRBV12-3/TRBV12-4|15|.
CASSPLGGASAEQFF
TGTGCCAGCAGTCCCCTCGGCGGGGCTAGTGCTGAGCAGTTCTTC
>TRBJ2-5|TRBD2|TRBV7-6|16|.
CASSPKLAGGVETQYF
TGTGCCAGCAGCCCGAAACTAGCGGGAGGGGTCGAGACCCAGTACTTC
>TRBJ2-2|TRBD2|TRBV7-3|14|.
CASAGLADTGELFF
TGTGCCAGCGCCGGGCTAGCGGACACCGGGGAGCTGTTTTTT
>TRBJ2-1|TRBD1|TRBV30|11|.
CACPRGPEQFF
TGTGCCTGCCCGAGGGGGCCAGAGCAGTTCTTC
>TRBJ2-5|.|TRBV10-1|14|.
CASSAPRRRETQYF
TGCGCCAGCAGTGCGCCTAGAAGGAGAGAGACCCAGTACTTC
>TRBJ1-1|TRBD1|TRBV6-2/TRBV6-3|16|.
CASSYSSGTGDAEAFF
TGTGCCAGCAGTTACTCCTCCGGGACAGGGGACGCTGAAGCTTTCTTT
>TRBJ1-3|TRBD1|TRBV6-5|15|.
CASHIGQGSGNTIYF
TGTGCCAGCCACATCGGACAGGGTAGCGGAAACACCATATATTTT
>TRBJ2-6|.|TRBV9|13|.
CASSEAGANVLTF
TGTGCCAGCAGTGAGGCTGGGGCCAACGTCCTGACTTTC
>TRBJ2-7|.|TRBV21-1|17|few
CASIAPIGQGTTYEQYF
TGTGCCAGCATCGCCCCAATTGGACAGGGGACCACCTACGAGCAGTACTTC
>TRBJ2-7|TRBD2|TRBV4-2|17|.
CASSQDEWTSGGHEQYF
TGTGCCAGCAGCCAAGACGAGTGGACTAGCGGGGGACACGAGCAGTACTTC
>TRBJ2-7|TRBD2|TRBV20-1|14|once
CSAGGLAGEGEQYF
TGCAGTGCTGGAGGACTAGCGGGAGAAGGTGAGCAGTACTTC
>TRBJ2-1|TRBD1|TRBV28|14|.
CASSWGTGRNEQFF
TGTGCCAGCAGTTGGGGGACAGGACGCAATGAGCAGTTCTTC
>TRBJ2-1|TRBD2|TRBV7-9|16|.
CASRPTSGIGTSEQFF
TGTGCCAGCAGACCGACTAGCGGGATTGGTACCAGTGAGCAGTTCTTC
>TRBJ2-5|.|TRBV7-3|13|.
CASSSDRPETQYF
TGTGCCAGCAGCTCCGACAGACCAGAGACCCAGTACTTC
>TRBJ1-2|TRBD1|TRBV6-8|18|few
CASTPSPPTGGLGYGYTF
TGTGCCAGCACCCCTTCCCCCCCAACAGGGGGCTTGGGGTATGGCTACACCTTC
>TRBJ2-1|.|TRBV28|16|.
CASSQSTAGSYNEQFF
TGTGCCAGCAGTCAGTCGACAGCCGGTTCCTACAATGAGCAGTTCTTC
>TRBJ2-1|.|TRBV18|17|.
CASSPEGAGSPYWEQFF
TGTGCCAGCTCACCTGAAGGGGCGGGAAGCCCATACTGGGAGCAGTTCTTC
>TRBJ2-7|.|TRBV10-2|12|many
CASGKTVNEQYF
TGCGCCAGCGGTAAGACGGTGAACGAGCAGTACTTC
>TRBJ1-1|.|TRBV29-1|14|.
CSVEDPPANTEAFF
TGCAGCGTTGAAGATCCGCCAGCAAACACTGAAGCTTTCTTT
>TRBJ1-4|.|TRBV4-2|16|many
CASSQDRTEDREKLFF
TGTGCCAGCAGCCAAGATAGGACAGAAGATCGAGAAAAACTGTTTTTT